In this sample, the clone carrying this T cell receptor (beta chain) turned up a few times. Its cognate antigen is unknown. The data derive from a study of cytomegalovirus exposure and HLA in healthy donors. The study, taken as a whole, reports: Accurate HLA-A and HLA-B prediction from TCR beta sequences was reported for most subjects. In a later analysis, at a false discovery rate of 0.05, approximately 18,000 TCR beta sequences were associated with HLA alleles. Some segments of the V type, notably TRBV6-2 and TRBV6-3, were excluded as indistinguishable.

It was with 60 Vbeta and 13 Jbeta primers that the PCR ran. The assay was immunoSEQ multiplex PCR, and TCRdb's table has in-frame clones only and misses some. The profile covers hundreds of thousands of clones, with 70% to 90% appearing a single time and about 0.22% taken by the ten largest. The CDR3 runs 16 residues. Germline V gene sequence: CDR1 MNHNS, CDR2 SASEGT. Trimming removed 2 bases from V and 1 base from J; junction bases left unmatched: 6. The sequencing sample was made of PBMCs. This clonotype was sampled from a girl aged 2-10 years in good health and CMV-seronegative. The chain employs TRBV6-1 and TRBJ2-3; 7 nucleotides match TRBD2. The CDR3 region is CASSESLADRTDTQYF. In nucleotides, the CDR3 is TGTGCCAGCAGTGAATCCCTAGCGGACCGCACAGATACGCAGTATTTT.